One sample yielded the 27 T cell receptor beta chains listed below, sequenced in a study of blood T cell repertoires in COVID-19 (dated by TCRdb to the early 2020s). Library method: the immunoSEQ multiplex PCR assay. TCRdb provides this immuneACCESS table in a form limited to in-frame rearrangements. Some clones are lacking; in checked studies, under half of them reflect an unresolved V gene, and why the rest are absent is not known. In all, the sample holds 150,000 to 170,000 clones, and 83% of those were seen once. The top ten clones comprise 9% to 13% of the sample. Sequencing was done on a sample of peripheral blood. Source of these receptors: a woman between 55 and 75 years old with COVID-19, enrolled during active disease.

This chain connects TRBV14 to TRBJ1-1; D not resolved. Germline CDR1 and CDR2: SGHDN and FVKESK. V lost 0 bases and J 11 bases, leaving 13 bases between the germline ends. The CDR3 extends over 13 amino acids. As DNA, the CDR3 is TGTGCCAGCAGCCAAGATCTTCTACAGACGGCTTTCTTT. Its translation: CASSQDLLQTAFF.

This chain joins TRBV6-5 and TRBJ1-2; D uncertain. V was shortened by 6 bases and J by 5 bases, with 10 bases between the two germline ends. Germline loops: CDR1 MNHEY, CDR2 SVGAGI. There are 12 residues in the CDR3. DNA for the CDR3: TGTGCCAGCAGGGGCACAGCTTATGGCTACACCTTC. Translating it yields CASRGTAYGYTF.

The V call is TRBV11-2, the J call TRBJ1-1; the match to TRBD1 covers 7 bases. Germline CDR1 is SGHAT and CDR2 is FQNNGV. The V segment lost 2 bases and the J segment 1 base; nucleotides outside the gene matches: 4. This CDR3 is 15 amino acids long. The CDR3 DNA sequence: TGTGCCAGCAGCTTAACCGGGACAGCGAACACTGAAGCTTTCTTT. Protein: CASSLTGTANTEAFF.

The gene calls are TRBV5-1 and TRBJ1-1; a possible D gene is TRBD1 (6 bases). CDR3 length: 14 residues. Germline lookup yields CDR1 SGHRS and CDR2 YFSETQ. V was clipped by 0 bases and J by 5 bases, with 11 bases between them. The CDR3 is CASSLGLRGTEAFF. The CDR3, as DNA: TGCGCCAGCAGCTTGGGCCTGAGGGGGACTGAAGCTTTCTTT.

This rearrangement joins TRBV5-1 to TRBJ1-1, with 11 bases identical to TRBD1. Germline V gene data show CDR1 as SGHRS and CDR2 as YFSETQ. This CDR3 spans 15 amino acids. J was trimmed by 4 bases and V by 4 bases; bases with no gene match: 6. The DNA for the CDR3 is TGCGCCAGCAGCGAGGACAGGGGGCGCATCACTGAAGCTTTCTTT. The encoded protein is CASSEDRGRITEAFF.

This clone was seen a handful of times. The V and J genes are TRBV13 and TRBJ2-3; 8 nucleotides align to TRBD2. V trimming: 5 bases; J trimming: 3 bases; junction bases outside the gene matches: 10. Germline V gene data show CDR1 as PRHDT and CDR2 as FYEKMQ (reference sequence). The CDR3 totals 16 residues. DNA for the CDR3: TGTGCCAGCAGCCTAAGAGCGGGAGTGGGGACAGATACGCAGTATTTT. This encodes CASSLRAGVGTDTQYF.

J is TRBJ2-3 and V is TRBV25-1, with 9 bases that match TRBD1. J lost 3 bases, V lost 8 bases, and 3 bases had no gene match. Germline CDR1 is MGHDK and CDR2 is SYGVNS. CDR3 length: 13 amino acids. The CDR3 sequence: CASRGQGTDTQYF. The CDR3 nucleotides read TGTGCCAGCCGAGGACAGGGGACAGATACGCAGTATTTT.

The rearrangement uses TRBV2 and TRBJ1-5; 7 positions match TRBD1. This CDR3 is built from 15 residues. J was trimmed by 4 bases and V by 6 bases; bases with no gene match: 9. CDR1 SNHLY and CDR2 FYNNEI come from the germline V gene. CDR3 amino acids: CASRLVGTANQPQHF. The CDR3 nucleotides read TGTGCCAGCAGGCTAGTGGGGACAGCTAATCAGCCCCAGCATTTT.

The V and J genes are TRBV7-3 and TRBJ2-1, with D perhaps matching TRBD1 (5 bases). The germline V gene encodes CDR1 SGHTA and CDR2 FQGTGA. V was pared by 3 bases and J by 4 bases, with 13 bases between. The CDR3 is made up of 15 amino acids. The CDR3 sequence: CASSFAGHSYNEQFF. As DNA, the CDR3 is TGTGCCAGCAGCTTCGCAGGACACTCGTACAATGAGCAGTTCTTC.

The J gene is TRBJ1-1, the V gene TRBV29-1; D not resolved. CDR3 length: 12 amino acids. CDR1 and CDR2 from the germline V gene are SQVTM and ANQGSEA. V was clipped by 4 bases and J by 1 base, with 7 bases between them. CDR3 DNA sequence: TGCAGCGTTGCCCGGGGGAACACTGAAGCTTTCTTT. Translating gives CSVARGNTEAFF.

The V call is TRBV3-1 (or the pseudogene TRBV3-2), the J call TRBJ2-3, with D possibly TRBD2 on 6 matching bases. The CDR3 spans 14 residues. CDR1 and CDR2 from the germline V gene are LGHDT and YNNKEL (reference sequence). The V end lost 1 base, the J end lost 2 bases, and 7 bases lay between the germline ends. DNA for the CDR3: TGTGCCAGCAGCCAAGGGACTACCACAGATACGCAGTATTTT. It codes for CASSQGTTTDTQYF.

This clone was detected a few times. The rearrangement uses TRBV11-1 and TRBJ1-1; 7 positions agree with TRBD1. This CDR3 is 15 amino acids long. Trimming at V came to 3 bases and at J to 4 bases, leaving 8 bases not matched to a gene. Germline loops: CDR1 SGHAT, CDR2 FQDESV (reference sequence). For the CDR3, the DNA is TGTGCCAGCAGCTTGAGGAGACAGGGCGGCACTGAAGCTTTCTTT. This codes for CASSLRRQGGTEAFF.

This clone has only one observation. The chain joins TRBV19 to TRBJ2-6; the D gene is possibly TRBD1 (7 bases). CDR1 is LNHDA, CDR2 SQIVND, per germline (reference sequence). This CDR3 is built from 19 residues. Trimming took 2 bases from V and 0 from J, leaving 17 bases between them. CDR3 bases: TGTGCCAGTAGTATAAAAGCAGGGGGGTTTAGCTCTGGGGCCAACGTCCTGACTTTC. Amino acid sequence: CASSIKAGGFSSGANVLTF.

The chain recombines TRBV11-1 with TRBJ2-5, with D possibly matching TRBD2 (6 bases). The CDR3 length is 14 residues. The germline V gene has CDR1 SGHAT and CDR2 FQDESV (reference sequence). V was shortened by 5 bases and J by 2 bases, with 12 bases between the two germline ends. This chain's CDR3 is CASSPRGIQETQYF. The DNA of the CDR3 is TGTGCCAGCAGCCCACGGGGGATTCAAGAGACCCAGTACTTC.

The rearrangement joins TRBV19 to TRBJ2-4; tentatively, D is TRBD2 (6 bases). V lost 5 bases, J lost 7 bases, and 24 bases lay in between. CDR3 length: 17 residues. Germline values: CDR1 LNHDA, CDR2 SQIVND (reference sequence). The CDR3 nucleotides are TGTGCCAGTAGTGCGGCACATTCGAGAGCCGCGGGGAACATTCAGTACTTC. Protein: CASSAAHSRAAGNIQYF.

Details on this clone: Other DNA sequences in the same sample also yield this CDR3. The V and J genes are TRBV7-9 and TRBJ2-7, with 9 bases identical to TRBD1. The CDR3 is 12 amino acids. V lost 7 bases to trimming and J lost 6 bases; unmatched junction nucleotides: 4. Per the germline V gene, CDR1 is SEHNR and CDR2 is FQNEAQ (reference sequence). The CDR3 here is CASTGQGVEQYV. The CDR3 DNA is TGTGCCAGCACGGGACAGGGCGTCGAGCAGTACGTC.

The V call is TRBV4-1, the J call TRBJ1-6, with D possibly being TRBD1 (5 bases). The CDR3 contains 14 residues. V lost 1 base and J lost 4, with 5 bases in between. Looked up from germline, CDR1 is MGHRA and CDR2 is YSYEKL. In nucleotides, the CDR3 is TGCGCCAGCAGCCAAGGACAGTATAATTCACCCCTCCACTTT. Translating it yields CASSQGQYNSPLHF.

This clone was detected once. This chain joins TRBV19 and TRBJ1-1; D uncertain. V gave up 7 bases and J gave up 0 bases, with 15 bases separating them. Germline CDR1 reads LNHDA; CDR2 reads SQIVND (reference sequence). CDR3 size: 15 residues. The CDR3 DNA follows: TGTGCCAGTAAGGAGGGCGGACGGTTGAACACTGAAGCTTTCTTT. It is translated as CASKEGGRLNTEAFF.

The rearrangement links TRBV6-1 to TRBJ1-3; no firm D call. This CDR3 has 16 amino acids. CDR1 and CDR2 (germline): MNHNS, SASEGT. V was trimmed by 1 base and J by 0 bases, leaving 10 bases between them. Here the CDR3 DNA reads TGTGCCAGCAGTGAAGGTATAGTCCCCTCTGGAAACACCATATATTTT. Translating it yields CASSEGIVPSGNTIYF.

The rearrangement joins TRBV6-1 to TRBJ2-3, with D perhaps TRBD1 (5 bases). Germline CDR1 is MNHNS and CDR2 is SASEGT. Trimming removed 2 bases at V and 0 bases at J, with 12 bases between. The CDR3 has 16 residues. The CDR3 nucleotides are TGTGCCAGCAGTGAATGGGCAGGGTCAAGCACAGATACGCAGTATTTT. This codes for CASSEWAGSSTDTQYF.

The J gene is TRBJ2-1, the V gene TRBV7-9; TRBD1 matches at 7 bases. Germline CDR1 and CDR2: SEHNR and FQNEAQ (reference sequence). This CDR3 contains 14 residues. Trimming removed 5 bases from V and 0 bases from J; junction bases left unmatched: 1. The CDR3 is CASSPGGSYNEQFF. The DNA for the CDR3 is TGTGCCAGCAGCCCAGGGGGCTCCTACAATGAGCAGTTCTTC.

The chain uses TRBV19 and TRBJ1-6; D might be TRBD1 (5 bases). Trimming removed 2 bases from V and 8 bases from J, with 10 bases in between. CDR3 size: 14 residues. Germline V CDR1 and CDR2: LNHDA, SQIVND (reference sequence). Here the CDR3 reads CASSINGGDSPLHF. The CDR3 region has the DNA TGTGCCAGTAGTATAAACGGGGGGGATTCACCCCTCCACTTT.

Details on this clone: This CDR3 is also generated by other DNA sequences in the sample. This chain links TRBV5-1 with TRBJ1-2; 10 nucleotides match TRBD1. Germline V CDR1 and CDR2: SGHRS, YFSETQ. With V trimmed by 0 bases and J by 4 bases, 3 bases remained unmatched. The CDR3 has 15 amino acids. CDR3: CASSLEGTGAYGYTF. CDR3 nucleotides: TGCGCCAGCAGCTTGGAGGGGACAGGGGCCTATGGCTACACCTTC.

The chain combines TRBV4-1 with TRBJ1-2, with a weak D call TRBD1 (5 bases). This CDR3 spans 13 amino acids. Between the trimmed V and J ends, which lost 1 base and 8 bases, there was a span of 11 bases. Per the germline V gene, CDR1 is MGHRA and CDR2 is YSYEKL. The CDR3 is CASSQAQVSGYTF. The CDR3 nucleotides read TGCGCCAGCAGCCAAGCACAGGTCAGCGGCTACACCTTC.

V usage is TRBV18 and J usage is TRBJ1-6, with 8 bases aligning to TRBD1. Trimming removed 1 base from V and 5 bases from J; junction bases left unmatched: 4. Per germline, CDR1 KGHSH and CDR2 LQKENI. The CDR3 runs 16 residues. CDR3: CASSPRQTGDNSPLHF. CDR3 sequence (DNA): TGTGCCAGCTCACCACGGCAGACAGGGGATAATTCACCCCTCCACTTT.

The chain links TRBV27 to TRBJ1-2; D is unclear. CDR3 length: 11 residues. The germline V gene encodes CDR1 MNHEY and CDR2 SMNVEV (reference sequence). V lost 6 bases to trimming and J lost 3 bases, with 5 bases between them. The CDR3 DNA is TGTGCCAGCAGCGCGGACTATGGCTACACCTTC. The encoded protein is CASSADYGYTF.

The chain carries TRBV11-2 and TRBJ1-1; tentative D call: TRBD1 (6 bases). The CDR3 length is 14 residues. Trimming cost V 4 bases and J 1 base, with 10 bases left between them. Germline loops: CDR1 SGHAT, CDR2 FQNNGV. The CDR3 is CASSYDRQNTEAFF. CDR3 bases: TGTGCCAGCAGCTATGACAGGCAGAACACTGAAGCTTTCTTT.